The next 18 T cell receptor beta chains were all read from a single sample in a study of T cell repertoires in cytomegalovirus infection. Via MiXCR, TCRdb re-called the reads, giving one row per CDR3 protein. In the table there are more than 150,000 distinct CDR3 sequences, roughly a fifth of which are singletons. Sequenced: PBMCs. The receptors were gathered from a human donor in good health (CMV status not recorded). Some clones in this sample may be carry-over from other donors' samples.

The chain couples TRBV18 to TRBJ1-1; D remains unclear. V lost 2 bases to trimming and J lost 2 bases, with 9 bases between them. The CDR3 length is 14 residues. The germline CDR1 and CDR2 sequences are KGHSH and LQKENI. DNA of the CDR3: TGTGCCAGCTCACCAGAACGGACTAACACTGAAGCTTTCTTT. Translation gives CASSPERTNTEAFF.

V and J are TRBV5-5 and TRBJ2-3, with TRBD1 as a possible D gene (7 bases). CDR3 length equals 16 residues. The V end lost 1 base, the J end lost 4 bases, and 16 bases lay between the germline ends. The V gene's germline CDR1 is SGHKS and CDR2 YYEKEE (reference sequence). DNA for the CDR3: TGTGCCAGCAGCTTGATGGGGGCAGGGGGGTCAGATACGCAGTATTTT. Amino acids: CASSLMGAGGSDTQYF.

This clonotype has more than one count but fewer than ten. The chain joins TRBV12-3 or TRBV12-4 to TRBJ2-1; D possibly uses TRBD1 or TRBD2 (5 bases each). The CDR3 consists of 11 residues. Trimming took off 6 bases at V and 9 bases at J, with 9 bases between the two ends. CDR3 DNA sequence: TGTGCCAGCAGGGGGGTTGGTGAGCAGTTCTTC. Amino acids: CASRGVGEQFF.

The chain uses TRBV27 and TRBJ1-6; D is uncertain. CDR3 size: 20 residues. Trimming left V 6 bases short and J 0 bases short, with 24 bases between. Per the germline V gene, CDR1 is MNHEY and CDR2 is SMNVEV (reference sequence). The CDR3 coding sequence is TGTGCCAGCAGCATTCTACCTGCCACGTCGGGGAGCTCCTATAATTCACCCCTCCACTTT. Its translation is CASSILPATSGSSYNSPLHF.

This clonotype occurred a few times. This sequence joins TRBV28 and TRBJ2-7; no firm D call. CDR3 length equals 13 residues. CDR1 and CDR2 from the germline V gene are MDHEN and SYDVKM. V lost 5 bases, J lost 0 bases, and 8 bases lay in between. CDR3: CASSRRPSYEQYF. Written as DNA, the CDR3 is TGTGCCAGCAGTCGGCGGCCCTCCTACGAGCAGTACTTC.

This clonotype has more than one count but fewer than ten. The rearrangement uses TRBV12-3 or TRBV12-4 and TRBJ1-1, with 8 bases matching TRBD1. This CDR3 spans 13 amino acids. Unmatched junction bases numbered 4, after V lost 6 bases and J lost 4 bases. The CDR3 region is CASRKTGGTEAFF. CDR3 coding DNA: TGTGCCAGCAGAAAAACAGGGGGCACTGAAGCTTTCTTT.

V is TRBV5-1 and J is TRBJ2-1; the match to TRBD1 covers 9 bases. The CDR3 extends over 18 amino acids. With 0 bases clipped from V and 5 bases from J, the junction kept 12 bases outside the gene matches. Germline V lookup: CDR1 SGHRS, CDR2 YFSETQ. The CDR3 is CASSLGGLTGGRHNEQFF. The DNA of the CDR3 is TGCGCCAGCAGCTTGGGAGGTTTGACAGGGGGAAGACACAATGAGCAGTTCTTC.

Many counts were recorded for this clonotype. This chain links TRBV7-2 with TRBJ2-5; 10 bases agree with TRBD2. The V segment lost 6 bases and the J segment 3 bases; nucleotides outside the gene matches: 1. CDR1 and CDR2 (germline): SGHTA, FQGNSA. This CDR3 has 13 residues. The DNA for the CDR3 is TGTGCCAGCAGGCTAGCGGGAGAAGAGACCCAGTACTTC. Translation: CASRLAGEETQYF.

The genes are TRBV27 and TRBJ1-1; 7 nucleotides line up with TRBD1. Germline V gives CDR1 MNHEY, CDR2 SMNVEV (reference sequence). V dropped 7 bases and J dropped 7; count of bases not matched to a gene: 9. CDR3 size: 13 residues. The CDR3 loop reads CASTPRDRVEAFF. DNA of the CDR3: TGTGCCAGCACCCCGCGCGACAGGGTTGAAGCTTTCTTT.

The CDR3 sequence: CASSSGGQPQHF. CDR3 DNA sequence: TGTGCCAGCAGCTCGGGGGGACAGCCCCAGCATTTT. The V call is TRBV28, the J call TRBJ1-5; D perhaps matches TRBD1 (5 bases). This CDR3 comprises 12 residues. CDR1 is MDHEN and CDR2 is SYDVKM in the germline V gene. Deletions cut 6 bases from V and 7 bases from J, with 10 bases between.

This chain joins TRBV28 and TRBJ2-1; unclear D gene. CDR3 length: 14 amino acids. Germline CDR1 and CDR2: MDHEN and SYDVKM. V gave up 2 bases and J gave up 5 bases, with 10 bases separating them. CDR3 amino acids: CASSLVLKNNEQFF. Here the CDR3 DNA reads TGTGCCAGCAGTTTAGTTCTGAAGAACAATGAGCAGTTCTTC.

This chain uses TRBV5-1 with TRBJ2-3, with D perhaps given as TRBD1 or TRBD2 (5 bases each). The germline gives CDR1 SGHRS, CDR2 YFSETQ. The CDR3 extends over 17 amino acids. Trimming pared 0 bases from V and 1 base from J, leaving 15 bases between. In nucleotides, the CDR3 is TGCGCCAGCAGCTTGGGTTCAGCGAGGGGACGCACAGATACGCAGTATTTT. Its translation is CASSLGSARGRTDTQYF.

The rearrangement links TRBV25-1 to TRBJ2-2; 8 bases match TRBD1. Trimming cost V 4 bases and J 3 bases; bases outside gene matches: 1. Germline CDR1 reads MGHDK; CDR2 reads SYGVNS. This CDR3 is built from 14 residues. The CDR3 is CASSGQGYTGELFF. DNA of the CDR3: TGTGCCAGCAGTGGACAGGGGTACACCGGGGAGCTGTTTTTT.

The rearrangement uses TRBV28 and TRBJ1-3, with D hard to call. V was shortened by 4 bases and J by 0 bases, with 10 bases between the two germline ends. This CDR3 has 15 amino acids. Germline V lookup: CDR1 MDHEN, CDR2 SYDVKM. Here the CDR3 reads CASSYAPSSGNTIYF. DNA of the CDR3: TGTGCCAGCAGTTACGCCCCGAGCTCTGGAAACACCATATATTTT.

In its sample, this clonotype was seen a few times. The V call is TRBV24-1, the J call TRBJ2-3; D might be TRBD2 (8 bases). The ends were cut back, 1 base at V and 2 bases at J, with 24 bases in the middle. Germline V gene data show CDR1 as KGHDR and CDR2 as SFDVKD. The CDR3 is made up of 20 amino acids. The CDR3 bases are TGTGCCACCAGTGATTTAGCGGGAGCCGGGACAGACGACGACACAGATACGCAGTATTTT. Translated, it gives CATSDLAGAGTDDDTDTQYF.

There are many counts of this clonotype. The V call is TRBV27, the J call TRBJ1-2, with D unresolved. This CDR3 region has 12 residues. Germline V gene sequence: CDR1 MNHEY, CDR2 SMNVEV (reference sequence). V was clipped by 6 bases and J by 8 bases, with 13 bases between them. In nucleotides, the CDR3 is TGTGCCAGCAGAATACCCTCCGGGGGCTACACCTTC. Encoded protein: CASRIPSGGYTF.

This clonotype was seen repeatedly, ten times or more. In DNA, the CDR3 is TGTGCCAGCAGCTTCAATCCAGGGACAGGGGCAGATCAGCCCCAGCATTTT. Translated: CASSFNPGTGADQPQHF. This chain joins TRBV7-2 and TRBJ1-5; the match to TRBD1 covers 10 bases. The length of the CDR3 is 17 residues. V was clipped by 3 bases and J by 5 bases; unmatched bases: 10. Germline CDR1 reads SGHTA; CDR2 reads FQGNSA.

The CDR3 sequence: CASSGGGNTDTQYF. In DNA, the CDR3 is TGTGCCAGCAGTGGAGGGGGCAACACAGATACGCAGTATTTT. This chain uses TRBV6-1 with TRBJ2-3, with 7 bases matching TRBD1. The CDR3 is 14 residues long. The junction had 3 bases not matched to a gene; V was cut back by 4 bases and J by 2 bases. Looked up from germline, CDR1 is MNHNS and CDR2 is SASEGT.